This T cell receptor (beta chain) was captured by sequencing in a study of blood T cell repertoires in COVID-19. About the research overall: COVID-19 samples collected from the United States, Italy and Spain covered acute and convalescent phases. T cells, B-cell-depleted T cells, or PBMCs supplied cDNA or gDNA.

In the authors' methods: Reference gene primers were amplified, and this amplification served to estimate nucleated cell counts. Produced via immunoSEQ multiplex PCR; TCRdb's table is partial and in-frame only. V and J calls and clone size are given by that table; D and trimming were obtained from the DNA. The sample lists 80,000 to 100,000 clones; 80% were seen once. V was trimmed by 8 bases and J by 5 bases, leaving 18 bases between them. Germline assignment: CDR1 MNHEY and CDR2 SVGAGI. The CDR3 loop spans 14 amino acids. This clone came up a few times. The sample was peripheral blood. The TCR originated in a human donor in a cohort sampled during active COVID-19. This chain links TRBV6-5 with TRBJ1-2; D is perhaps TRBD1 (5 bases). Written as DNA, the CDR3 is TGTGCCAGCGGATCAATAGGACATACATATGGCTACACCTTC. Translated, it gives CASGSIGHTYGYTF.